This TCR beta chain was found in a study of a mutant IDH1 vaccine in newly diagnosed glioma. Study as a whole: Vaccination began 4-6 weeks post radiotherapy alone, or with temozolomide cycles. Patients' prior therapy spanned radiotherapy, temozolomide, or both; most underwent both.

This clone was seen only a few times. No antigen is known for it. Described time point: week 11, during vaccination. Topical imiquimod was applied with each vaccine dose, which held 300 ug of mutant IDH1 20-mer peptide. Each donor presented with a new WHO grade 3 or 4 astrocytoma that tested IDH1-mutant and showed ATRX loss. Using immunoSEQ multiplex PCR, the repertoire was profiled, and TCRdb retains in-frame clones only, with some absent. Among 120,000 or so clones, about four fifths were seen once, and the ten largest hold about 5.5%. This CDR3 has 15 amino acids. Trimming cost V 6 bases and J 0 bases, with 12 bases left between them. From germline, CDR1 is SNHLY and CDR2 FYNNEI.

This TCR was sampled from a man between 40 and 49 years old with glioma. V is TRBV2 and J is TRBJ1-5; no definite D call. Sequenced here: PBMCs, sampled from a glioma patient whose treatment included an IDH1 peptide vaccine. In DNA, the CDR3 is TGTGCCAGCAGCCGGACGGAAAATAGCAATCAGCCCCAGCATTTT. Translated, it gives CASSRTENSNQPQHF.